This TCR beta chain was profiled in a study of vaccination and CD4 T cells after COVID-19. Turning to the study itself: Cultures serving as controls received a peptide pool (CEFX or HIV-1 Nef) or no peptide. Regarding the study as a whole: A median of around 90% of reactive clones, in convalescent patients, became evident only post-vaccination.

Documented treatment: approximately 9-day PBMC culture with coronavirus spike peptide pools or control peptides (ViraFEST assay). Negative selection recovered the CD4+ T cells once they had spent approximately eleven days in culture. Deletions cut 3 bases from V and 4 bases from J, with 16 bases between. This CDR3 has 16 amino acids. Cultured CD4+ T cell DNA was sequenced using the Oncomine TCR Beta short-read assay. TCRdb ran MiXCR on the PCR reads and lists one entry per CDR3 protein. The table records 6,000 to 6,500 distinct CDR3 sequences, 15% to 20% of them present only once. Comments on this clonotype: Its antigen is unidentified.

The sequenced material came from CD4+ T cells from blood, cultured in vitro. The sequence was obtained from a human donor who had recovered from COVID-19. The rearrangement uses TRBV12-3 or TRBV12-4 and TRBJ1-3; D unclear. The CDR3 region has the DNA TGTGCCAGCAGTTTCTCTGAGTATGTGGACGGAAACACCATATATTTT. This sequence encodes CASSFSEYVDGNTIYF.